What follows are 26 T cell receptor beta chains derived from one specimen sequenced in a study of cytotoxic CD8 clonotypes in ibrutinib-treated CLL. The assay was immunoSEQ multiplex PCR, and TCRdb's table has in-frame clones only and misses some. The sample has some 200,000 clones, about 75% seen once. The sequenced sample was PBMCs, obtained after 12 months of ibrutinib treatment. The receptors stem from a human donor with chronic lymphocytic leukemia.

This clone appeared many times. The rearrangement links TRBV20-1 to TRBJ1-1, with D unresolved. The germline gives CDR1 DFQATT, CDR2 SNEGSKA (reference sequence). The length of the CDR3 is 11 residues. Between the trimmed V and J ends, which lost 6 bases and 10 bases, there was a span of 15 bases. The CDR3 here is CSAPGLGSAFF. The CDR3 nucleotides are TGCAGTGCCCCCGGCCTCGGATCAGCTTTCTTT.

Here the CDR3 DNA reads TGTGCCAGCTCACCCCTGAGAGCGGGAGGAAAAGAGACCCAGTACTTC. Translation: CASSPLRAGGKETQYF. This chain links TRBV18 with TRBJ2-5; 9 bases are a match to TRBD2. With V trimmed by 3 bases and J by 3 bases, 8 bases remained unmatched. Germline lookup yields CDR1 KGHSH and CDR2 LQKENI. The CDR3 contains 16 residues.

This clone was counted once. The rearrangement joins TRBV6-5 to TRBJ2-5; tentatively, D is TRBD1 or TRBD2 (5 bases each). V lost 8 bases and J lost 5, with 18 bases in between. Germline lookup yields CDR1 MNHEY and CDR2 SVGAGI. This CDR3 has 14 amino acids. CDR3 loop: CASAYRDDWETQYF. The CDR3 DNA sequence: TGTGCCAGCGCTTACCGGGACGATTGGGAGACCCAGTACTTC.

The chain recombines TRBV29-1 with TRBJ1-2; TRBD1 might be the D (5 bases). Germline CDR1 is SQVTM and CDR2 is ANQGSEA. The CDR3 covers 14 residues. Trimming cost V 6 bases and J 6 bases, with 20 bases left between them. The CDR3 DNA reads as TGCAGCGTGGAATTCGTGGCAGGGCGAGATGGCTACACCTTC. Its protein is CSVEFVAGRDGYTF.

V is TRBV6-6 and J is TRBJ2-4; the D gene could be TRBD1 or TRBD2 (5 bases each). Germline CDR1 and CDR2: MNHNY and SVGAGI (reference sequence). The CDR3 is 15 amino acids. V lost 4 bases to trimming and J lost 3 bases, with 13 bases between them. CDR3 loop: CASSLYGAVKNIQYF. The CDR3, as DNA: TGTGCCAGCAGTTTATACGGGGCCGTCAAAAACATTCAGTACTTC.

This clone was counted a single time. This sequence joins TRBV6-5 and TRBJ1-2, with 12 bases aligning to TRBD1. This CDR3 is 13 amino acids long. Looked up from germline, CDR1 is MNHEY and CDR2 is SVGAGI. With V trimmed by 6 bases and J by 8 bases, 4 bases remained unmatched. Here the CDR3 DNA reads TGTGCCAGCAGGGGACAGGGGGCGCCCGGCTACACCTTC. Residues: CASRGQGAPGYTF.

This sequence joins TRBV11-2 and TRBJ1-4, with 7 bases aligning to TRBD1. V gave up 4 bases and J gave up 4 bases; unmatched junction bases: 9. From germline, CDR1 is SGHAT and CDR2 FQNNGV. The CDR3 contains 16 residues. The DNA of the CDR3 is TGTGCCAGCAGCTCCCGGTTCGGACAGGATAATGAAAAACTGTTTTTT. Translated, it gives CASSSRFGQDNEKLFF.

DNA of the CDR3: TGTGCCAGCTCACCAATAGCGGACAATGAGCAGTTCTTC. Translating gives CASSPIADNEQFF. The chain couples TRBV18 to TRBJ2-1, with D tentatively TRBD2 (6 bases). Germline-derived CDR1 and CDR2 are KGHSH and LQKENI. The CDR3 runs 13 residues. The V end was cut by 2 bases, the J end by 5 bases, with 7 bases between.

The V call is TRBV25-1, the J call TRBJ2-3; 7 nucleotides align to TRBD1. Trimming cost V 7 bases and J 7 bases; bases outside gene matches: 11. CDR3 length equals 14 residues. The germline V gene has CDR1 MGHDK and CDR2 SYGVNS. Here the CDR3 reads CASTRGSNGHTQYF. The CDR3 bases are TGTGCCAGCACCAGGGGGTCCAATGGACATACGCAGTATTTT.

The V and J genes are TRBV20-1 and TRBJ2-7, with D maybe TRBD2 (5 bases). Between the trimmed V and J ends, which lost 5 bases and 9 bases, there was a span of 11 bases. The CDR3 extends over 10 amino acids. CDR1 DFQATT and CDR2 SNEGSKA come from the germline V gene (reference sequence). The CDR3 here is CSAARDSQYF. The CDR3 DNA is TGCAGTGCTGCTCGGGATTCGCAGTACTTC.

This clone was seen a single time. In DNA, the CDR3 is TGCGCCAGCAGCCAAGACCCGCCCCAGGGAGCCTACAATGAGCAGTTCTTC. This gives the protein CASSQDPPQGAYNEQFF. The chain is built from TRBV4-1 and TRBJ2-1; tentatively, D is TRBD1 or TRBD2 (5 bases each). V lost 0 bases to trimming and J lost 2 bases, with 14 bases between them. CDR3 size: 17 residues. Germline V gives CDR1 MGHRA, CDR2 YSYEKL.

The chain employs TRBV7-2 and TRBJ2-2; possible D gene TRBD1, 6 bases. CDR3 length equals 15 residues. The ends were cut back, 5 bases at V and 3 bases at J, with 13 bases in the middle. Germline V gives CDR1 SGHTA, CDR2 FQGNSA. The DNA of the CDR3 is TGTGCCAGCAGCCCCGGAACAGGGTACACCGGGGAGCTGTTTTTT. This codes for CASSPGTGYTGELFF.

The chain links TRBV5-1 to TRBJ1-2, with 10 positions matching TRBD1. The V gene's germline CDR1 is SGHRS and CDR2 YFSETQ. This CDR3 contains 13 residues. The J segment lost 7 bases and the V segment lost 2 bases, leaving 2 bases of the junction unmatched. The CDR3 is CASSLDRGLGYTF. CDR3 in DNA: TGCGCCAGCAGCTTAGACAGGGGGCTTGGCTACACCTTC.

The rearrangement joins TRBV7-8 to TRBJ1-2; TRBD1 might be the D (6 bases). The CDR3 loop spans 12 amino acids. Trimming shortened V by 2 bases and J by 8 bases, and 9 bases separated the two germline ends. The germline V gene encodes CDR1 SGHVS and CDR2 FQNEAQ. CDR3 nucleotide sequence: TGTGCCAGCAGCTTAACAGGGAACGGCTACACCTTC. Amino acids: CASSLTGNGYTF.

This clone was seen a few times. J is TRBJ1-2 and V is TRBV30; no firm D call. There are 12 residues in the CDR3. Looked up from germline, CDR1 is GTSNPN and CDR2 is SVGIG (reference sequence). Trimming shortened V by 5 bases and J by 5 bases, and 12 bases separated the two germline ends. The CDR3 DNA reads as TGTGCCTGGGAAAGGGCCTTATATGGCTACACCTTC. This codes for CAWERALYGYTF.

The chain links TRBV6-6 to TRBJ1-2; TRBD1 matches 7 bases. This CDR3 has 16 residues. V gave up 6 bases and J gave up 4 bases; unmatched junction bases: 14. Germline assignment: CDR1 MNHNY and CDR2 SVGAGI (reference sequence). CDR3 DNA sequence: TGTGCCAGCAGCTACGCGAAGGGGGCCCTAGGCTATGGCTACACCTTC. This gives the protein CASSYAKGALGYGYTF.

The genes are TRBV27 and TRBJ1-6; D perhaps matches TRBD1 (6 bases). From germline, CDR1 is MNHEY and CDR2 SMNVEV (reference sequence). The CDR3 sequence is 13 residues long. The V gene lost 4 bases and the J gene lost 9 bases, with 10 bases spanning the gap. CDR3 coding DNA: TGTGCCAGCAGTTCAGGGGTTACTTCACCCCTCCACTTT. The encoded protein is CASSSGVTSPLHF.

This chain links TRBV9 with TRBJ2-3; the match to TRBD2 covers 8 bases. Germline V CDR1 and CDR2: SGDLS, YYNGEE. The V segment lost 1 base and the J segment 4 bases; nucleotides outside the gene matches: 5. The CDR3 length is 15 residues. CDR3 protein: CASSVKAGVADTQYF. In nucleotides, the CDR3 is TGTGCCAGCAGCGTAAAAGCGGGGGTAGCAGATACGCAGTATTTT.

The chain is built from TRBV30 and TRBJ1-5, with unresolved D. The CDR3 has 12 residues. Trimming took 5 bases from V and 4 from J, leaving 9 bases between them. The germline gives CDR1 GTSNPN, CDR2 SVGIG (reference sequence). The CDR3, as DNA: TGTGCCTGGGCCCTTACGAATCAGCCCCAGCATTTT. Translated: CAWALTNQPQHF. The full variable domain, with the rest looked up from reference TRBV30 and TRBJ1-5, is SQTIHQWPATLVQPVGSPLSLECTVEGTSNPNLYWYRQAAGRGLQLLFYSVGIGQISSEVPQNLSASRPQDRQFILSSKKLLLSDSGFYLCAWALTNQPQHFGDGTRLSIL.

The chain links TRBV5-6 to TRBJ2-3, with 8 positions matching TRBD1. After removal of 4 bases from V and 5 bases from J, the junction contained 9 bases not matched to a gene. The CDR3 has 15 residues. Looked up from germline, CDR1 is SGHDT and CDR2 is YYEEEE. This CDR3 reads CASSLPRGRGDTQYF. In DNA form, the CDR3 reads TGTGCCAGCAGCCTCCCCAGGGGGCGCGGAGATACGCAGTATTTT. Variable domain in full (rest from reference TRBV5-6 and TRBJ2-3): DAGVTQSPTHLIKTRGQQVTLRCSPKSGHDTVSWYQQALGQGPQFIFQYYEEEERQRGNFPDRFSGHQFPNYSSELNVNALLLGDSALYLCASSLPRGRGDTQYFGPGTRLTVL.

CDR3 nucleotides: TGTGCCAGCAGCTTTCGGTATTCAAACAGGGCCGAGACCCAGTACTTC. The encoded protein is CASSFRYSNRAETQYF. V and J are TRBV27 and TRBJ2-5; maybe TRBD1 (6 bases). The CDR3 is made up of 16 amino acids. V lost 6 bases to trimming and J lost 5 bases, with 22 bases between them. Germline CDR1 and CDR2: MNHEY and SMNVEV (reference sequence).

The CDR3 loop is CAWSVVGGTDEQFF. CDR3 in DNA: TGTGCCTGGAGTGTTGTCGGGGGGACCGATGAGCAGTTCTTC. The chain carries TRBV30 and TRBJ2-1, with TRBD2 identical over 7 bases. This CDR3 has 14 amino acids. Looked up from germline, CDR1 is GTSNPN and CDR2 is SVGIG (reference sequence). V was pared by 0 bases and J by 8 bases, with 7 bases of the junction left unmatched.

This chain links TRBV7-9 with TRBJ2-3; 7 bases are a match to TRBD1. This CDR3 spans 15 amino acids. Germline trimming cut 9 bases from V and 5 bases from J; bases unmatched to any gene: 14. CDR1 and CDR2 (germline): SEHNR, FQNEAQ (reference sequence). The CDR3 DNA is TGTGCCAGTCGAGACTTTGGACAGGCCGGAGATACGCAGTATTTT. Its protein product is CASRDFGQAGDTQYF.

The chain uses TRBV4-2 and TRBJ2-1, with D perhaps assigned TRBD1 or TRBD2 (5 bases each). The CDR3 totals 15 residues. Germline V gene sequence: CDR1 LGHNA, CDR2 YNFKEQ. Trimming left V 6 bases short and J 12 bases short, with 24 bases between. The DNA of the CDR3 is TGTGCCAGCAGTCCCGAATCAGGGCGACTTGGGAGGCAGTTCTTC. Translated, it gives CASSPESGRLGRQFF.

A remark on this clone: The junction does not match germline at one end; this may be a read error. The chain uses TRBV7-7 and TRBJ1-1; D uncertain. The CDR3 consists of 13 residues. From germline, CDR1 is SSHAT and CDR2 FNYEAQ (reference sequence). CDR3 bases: TGTGCTAGCAGCTTAACGGAGAACACTGAAGCTTTCTTT. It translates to CASSLTENTEAFF.

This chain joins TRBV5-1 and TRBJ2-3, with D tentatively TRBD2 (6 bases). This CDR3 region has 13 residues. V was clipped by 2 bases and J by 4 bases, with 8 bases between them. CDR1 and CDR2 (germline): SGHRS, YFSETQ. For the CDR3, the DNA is TGCGCCAGCAGCTTCGGAGGGGCAGATACGCAGTATTTT. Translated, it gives CASSFGGADTQYF.